The TCR beta chain described here comes from a study of T cells in Graves' hyperthyroidism and ophthalmopathy. The overall study: The blood sample was taken at first diagnosis, before treatment began.

TCR beta CDR3 sequences were amplified from RNA transcripts. The primer set for the first-round RT-PCR of the TCR CDR3 was HTBI. One entry per CDR3 protein results from TCRdb running MiXCR on the multiplex PCR reads. The top ten hold around 62% of the sample, which has about 250,000 distinct CDR3 sequences, about 20% seen once. This CDR3 comprises 14 residues. Trimming pared 7 bases from V and 4 bases from J, leaving 14 bases between. Per the germline V gene, CDR1 is MDHEN and CDR2 is SYDVKM. Study-level findings and limits: The model identified upcoming ophthalmopathy a median approximately six months ahead of onset. Most thyroid clonotypes expanded above 0.001 were also detected in blood.

Any patient presenting with uncontrolled infection, other autoimmune disease, pregnancy or lactation was left out. This clonotype showed up many times. Antigen: not known. This clonotype was obtained from a man aged 25-45 years with Graves' ophthalmopathy. Sample: blood. The gene calls are TRBV28 and TRBJ2-4; D is unresolved. As DNA, the CDR3 is TGTGCCAGCACCCCAGGAACTACGAAAAACATTCAGTACTTC. This translates into CASTPGTTKNIQYF.